A selection of T cell receptor beta chains follows, all from one sample in a study of T cells in localized non-small cell lung cancer. Using immunoSEQ multiplex PCR, the repertoire was profiled, and TCRdb retains in-frame clones only, with some absent. The repertoire holds about 40,000 clones, about 87% seen once, with 2.7% in the top ten. This specimen consisted of peripheral blood, obtained before any cancer treatment. The receptors were sampled from a woman aged 40-70 years with stage I lung adenocarcinoma. CDR3s include the opening cysteine and the closing phenylalanine or tryptophan. D genes are given only for firm matches. A clone size is listed for some rows: how often the clone was seen (once, few, many), or a class if it is expanded.

v_gene	j_gene	abundance	d_gene	CDR3aa	CDR3nt
TRBV18	TRBJ2-7	-	TRBD2	CASSPRTSGRASEGYEQYF	TGTGCCAGCTCGCCAAGGACTAGCGGGAGGGCGTCAGAAGGCTACGAGCAGTACTTC
TRBV21-1	TRBJ2-7	-	-	CASSVRTGFYEQYF	TGTGCCAGCAGCGTACGGACCGGTTTCTACGAGCAGTACTTC
TRBV18	TRBJ1-5	once	TRBD1	CASSPPGQGNQPQHF	TGTGCCAGCTCACCACCGGGACAGGGGAATCAGCCCCAGCATTTT
TRBV5-1	TRBJ2-1	-	TRBD2	CASRASGSVVNEQFF	TGCGCCAGCAGGGCGAGCGGGAGTGTTGTCAATGAGCAGTTCTTC
TRBV4-1	TRBJ2-4	-	-	CASSQDQSAKNIQYF	TGCGCCAGCAGCCAAGACCAGTCCGCCAAAAACATTCAGTACTTC
TRBV28	TRBJ1-1	-	-	CASSAQGRSTEAFF	TGTGCCAGCAGTGCACAGGGAAGAAGCACTGAAGCTTTCTTT
TRBV19	TRBJ2-2	-	TRBD1	CASSWAGGRTGELFF	TGTGCCAGTTCTTGGGCAGGGGGCCGGACCGGGGAGCTGTTTTTT
TRBV30	TRBJ1-2	-	-	CASDYGTRAYYGYTF	TGTGCCTCCGACTACGGGACCCGGGCCTACTATGGCTACACCTTC
TRBV30	TRBJ1-2	-	-	CAWSVLGRNYGYTF	TGTGCCTGGAGTGTATTGGGCAGAAACTATGGCTACACCTTC
TRBV7-8	TRBJ2-2	-	-	CASSSVNTGELFF	TGTGCCAGCAGCTCCGTCAACACCGGGGAGCTGTTTTTT
TRBV5-1	TRBJ2-7	-	-	CASSSGNDYEQYF	TGCGCCAGCAGCTCAGGGAACGACTACGAGCAGTACTTC
TRBV6-5	TRBJ2-7	-	-	CASNDITPAGEQYF	TGTGCCAGCAATGATATCACCCCCGCCGGCGAGCAGTACTTC
TRBV29-1	TRBJ2-2	-	-	CSVASENTGELFF	TGCAGCGTTGCTTCAGAGAACACCGGGGAGCTGTTTTTT
TRBV15	TRBJ2-2	-	-	CATSREGQRNTGELFF	TGTGCCACCAGCAGAGAAGGCCAAAGAAACACCGGGGAGCTGTTTTTT
TRBV7-8	TRBJ2-5	-	-	CASSLGMETQYF	TGTGCCAGCAGCTTAGGGATGGAGACCCAGTACTTC
TRBV5-1	TRBJ2-2	-	TRBD1	CASRGQGLPGELFF	TGCGCCAGCAGAGGACAGGGGCTACCCGGGGAGCTGTTTTTT
TRBV30	TRBJ1-1	-	-	CACRGAEAFF	TGTGCCTGTCGGGGGGCTGAAGCTTTCTTT
TRBV10-3	TRBJ1-2	-	-	CAISESPLGYGYTF	TGTGCCATCAGTGAGTCGCCCTTGGGCTATGGCTACACCTTC
TRBV28	TRBJ2-2	few	TRBD2	CASGTSGKTGELFF	TGTGCCAGTGGGACTAGCGGGAAGACCGGGGAGCTGTTTTTT
TRBV30	TRBJ1-2	-	-	CAWSVTRNGYTF	TGTGCCTGGAGTGTAACTCGCAATGGCTACACCTTC
TRBV6-6	TRBJ2-5	-	-	CASSYSMLKETQYF	TGTGCCAGCAGTTACTCGATGTTAAAGGAGACCCAGTACTTC
TRBV6-6	TRBJ1-1	-	-	CASSYVASSDTEAFF	TGTGCCAGCAGTTATGTGGCTTCCTCGGACACTGAAGCTTTCTTT
TRBV12-5	TRBJ2-5	-	-	CASGLNQGSGETQYF	TGTGCTAGTGGTTTGAACCAGGGGTCGGGGGAGACCCAGTACTTC
TRBV6-6	TRBJ1-4	-	TRBD1	CASSYGTGWDQEKLFF	TGTGCCAGCAGTTACGGGACAGGGTGGGACCAGGAAAAACTGTTTTTT
TRBV2	TRBJ1-1	-	-	CASRRAGRSTEAFF	TGTGCCAGCAGGCGGGCCGGTAGAAGCACTGAAGCTTTCTTT
TRBV6-1	TRBJ1-2	once	-	CASSEVGAGGYTF	TGTGCCAGCAGTGAAGTAGGGGCTGGGGGCTACACCTTC
TRBV6-1	TRBJ1-2	-	-	CASRGTARGGYTF	TGTGCCAGCAGGGGGACGGCTAGGGGAGGCTACACCTTC
TRBV2	TRBJ1-1	-	-	CASSLDSNMNTEAFF	TGTGCCAGCAGCCTGGACAGTAACATGAACACTGAAGCTTTCTTT
TRBV28	TRBJ1-1	-	-	CTSTTPGGVMNTEAFF	TGTACCAGCACCACCCCGGGAGGAGTTATGAACACTGAAGCTTTCTTT
TRBV6-5	TRBJ2-5	-	TRBD1	CASSKGDSQETQYF	TGTGCCAGCAGTAAGGGGGACAGCCAAGAGACCCAGTACTTC
TRBV6-5	TRBJ2-3	-	TRBD2	CASSAGAGTDTQYF	TGTGCCAGCAGCGCGGGAGCGGGGACAGATACGCAGTATTTT
TRBV5-1	TRBJ1-3	-	-	CASRGGTGNTIYF	TGCGCCAGCAGGGGAGGCACTGGAAACACCATATATTTT
TRBV28	TRBJ1-3	-	-	CASRFERQAGGNTIYF	TGTGCCAGTCGCTTTGAACGACAGGCAGGGGGAAACACCATATATTTT
TRBV28	TRBJ1-5	-	-	CASSLVGDQPQHF	TGTGCCAGCAGTTTGGTAGGGGACCAGCCCCAGCATTTT
TRBV28	TRBJ2-7	-	-	CASSLLREQYF	TGTGCCAGCAGTCTCCTCCGCGAGCAGTACTTC
TRBV19	TRBJ2-3	-	TRBD2	CASSAVRAGGSTDTQYF	TGTGCCAGTAGTGCTGTCCGAGCGGGAGGTAGCACAGATACGCAGTATTTT
TRBV9	TRBJ1-1	-	-	CASSRTNSLTEAFF	TGTGCCAGCAGTCGAACAAATTCCCTCACTGAAGCTTTCTTT
TRBV2	TRBJ1-2	-	-	CASQTGTRGGYTF	TGTGCCAGTCAAACAGGGACCCGGGGTGGCTACACCTTC
TRBV7-2	TRBJ1-2	-	-	CASGSASNYGYTF	TGTGCCAGCGGATCCGCGTCTAACTATGGCTACACCTTC
TRBV19	TRBJ1-5	-	TRBD1	CASSTGGEPQPQHF	TGTGCCAGTAGTACAGGGGGCGAACCTCAGCCCCAGCATTTT
TRBV30	TRBJ2-1	-	-	CAWTHQGSEQFF	TGTGCCTGGACGCACCAGGGATCTGAGCAGTTCTTC
TRBV6-6	TRBJ2-7	-	-	CASSGRRTQYF	TGTGCCAGCAGCGGGCGGCGGACGCAGTACTTC
TRBV7-9	TRBJ2-3	-	TRBD2	CASSVAGLTDTQYF	TGTGCCAGCAGCGTAGCGGGACTCACAGATACGCAGTATTTT
TRBV28	TRBJ2-5	-	TRBD2	CASSFGSGSEWQETQYF	TGTGCCAGCAGTTTTGGGAGCGGGAGCGAATGGCAAGAGACCCAGTACTTC
TRBV11-2	TRBJ2-1	once	-	CASSLDRGSGEQFF	TGTGCCAGCAGCTTAGACCGGGGTAGTGGTGAGCAGTTCTTC
TRBV27	TRBJ2-7	-	TRBD2	CASSLNLAGGPDEQYF	TGTGCCAGCAGTTTAAATCTGGCGGGAGGGCCTGACGAGCAGTACTTC
TRBV2	TRBJ1-3	-	-	CASNLDRNTIYF	TGTGCCAGCAATTTAGATAGAAACACCATATATTTT
TRBV14	TRBJ2-2	-	TRBD1	CASSQAGTGWSGELFF	TGTGCCAGCAGCCAAGCCGGGACAGGGTGGTCCGGGGAGCTGTTTTTT
TRBV6-1	TRBJ1-2	-	TRBD1	CASINTGGGVYGYTF	TGTGCCAGCATTAATACAGGGGGGGGAGTCTATGGCTACACCTTC
TRBV15	TRBJ2-5	few	-	CATSRERLETQYF	TGTGCCACCAGCAGAGAACGGTTAGAGACCCAGTACTTC